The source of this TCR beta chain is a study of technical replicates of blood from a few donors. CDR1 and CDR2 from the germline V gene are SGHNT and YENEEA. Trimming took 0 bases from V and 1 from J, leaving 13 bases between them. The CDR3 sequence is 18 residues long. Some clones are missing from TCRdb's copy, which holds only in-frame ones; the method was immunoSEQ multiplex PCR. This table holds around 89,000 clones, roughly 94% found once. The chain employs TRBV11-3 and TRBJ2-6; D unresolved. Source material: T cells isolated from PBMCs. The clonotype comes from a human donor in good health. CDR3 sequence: CASSLEGRYPSGANVLTF. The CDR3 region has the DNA TGTGCCAGCAGCTTAGAAGGCAGGTATCCTTCTGGGGCCAACGTCCTGACTTTC.